This TCR beta chain is drawn from a study of blood T cells in healthy people across ages (dated by TCRdb to between 2014 and 2017). With respect to the entire study: In model experiments, roughly one uniquely barcoded TCR beta cDNA molecule per two T cells was captured by template switching. Using the same blood draw, the study looked at two additional independent replicas of 1 million unique cDNA reads for two donors, one aged 18 to 30 and the other aged 80 or older. Using deep sequencing normalized with unique cDNA molecular identifiers, the study measured how TCR beta repertoire diversity changes with age. To avoid experimental bias, donors of different ages were distributed randomly across sequencing lanes. Donors were grouped into four age groups: young (average approximately 15 years), middle-aged (approximately 41), aged (about 59) and long-lived (approximately 81).

What the work shows at the level of the full study, not this receptor alone: Estimates of total diversity based on one million sequenced T cells were considered lower bounds and underestimates. There was a strong correlation between observed TCR beta diversity and the percentage of naive T cells measured by flow cytometry. Because donor CMV infection status was unknown, age-related changes in expanded clonotypes were potentially confounded. Because profiling used bulk unsorted PBMCs, naive and antigen-experienced compartments could not be compared conclusively. Compared with the aged group, more naive CD4+ T cells, fewer expanded clones and increased TCR diversity were shown by the long-lived group, suggesting age selection. As age increased, observed TCR beta diversity per million T cells dropped in a roughly linear way, and a significant reduction was already evident by age about 40.

The germline V gene sets CDR1 to ENHRY and CDR2 to SYGVKD. The CDR3, cysteine through phenylalanine, is 15 amino acids long. The entry retains the CDR3 DNA only, 45 bases that are in frame from base 1. The germline V end is reduced by 8 bases and the J end by 0 bases; junction bases left unmatched: 7. Library construction relied on 5' RACE. Sequenced using an Illumina HiSeq 2500. A second PCR of roughly 7 to 12 cycles was performed with a sample-barcoded 5' primer and a J-beta primer mix. A template-switch 5' adaptor carrying 12 random nucleotides introduced a unique molecular identifier onto each TCR beta cDNA molecule. At least 2.5 million CDR3-containing paired-end reads were obtained from each sample. The Mint cDNA synthesis kit, primed by a TRBC-specific oligonucleotide, was used to synthesize first-strand cDNA from all RNA. After uracil-DNA glycosylase treatment, a first 18-cycle PCR used universal primers M1SS and BC2_uni_R on all cDNA. The authors' pipeline ran thus. For normalization, 1 million high-quality reads, each with a distinct molecular identifier, were randomly selected from each sample. Instead of being binned into consensus sequences, reads with shared molecular identifiers were discarded. MiTCR, set to a Q25 quality threshold and the strictest error-elimination algorithm, was used for CDR3 identification, clonotype clustering and error correction. A nonparametric unseen species model with Euler transformation was used to estimate lower-bound total TCR beta diversity. TCRdb itself trimmed the public reads at Q25 with fastp, ran MiXCR and retained productive beta chains. Rows are combined by CDR3 protein, so each entry shows the most common genes and DNA. TCRdb, not the original authors, processed these V and J calls. This sample has approximately 880,000 distinct CDR3 sequences in its table, and around 46% of those were observed once. Of the sample, about an eighth is held by the ten largest clones.

This clonotype was counted a few times. Its antigen remains undetermined. Base qualities are not at hand, and no much larger clone is one base apart. Donors were 39 systemically healthy Caucasian individuals from Russia aged roughly 6 to 95 years. Approximately 9.7 milliliters of peripheral blood were drawn from each donor into EDTA-treated Vacutainer tubes. Ficoll-Paque density-gradient centrifugation was used to isolate PBMCs, with at least 7 million per sample. Total RNA, at least 5 micrograms per sample, was extracted from PBMCs with Trizol reagent. The percentages of naive CD45RAhigh/CD27high T cells were determined by flow cytometry on a PBMC aliquot from every donor.

The chain is encoded by TRBV10-3 joined to TRBJ2-7; the central 10 bases match TRBD1. The sequence came from a man in his thirties or forties in good health. Sequenced input: blood. The nucleotide sequence reads as follows: TGTGCCATCGGACAGGGGGGAACTAACTCCTACGAGCAGTACTTC. Its protein product is CAIGQGGTNSYEQYF.